Listed below are T cell receptor beta chains from one sample, sequenced in a study of shared clonotypes between healthy human individuals. Some clones are missing from TCRdb's copy, which holds only in-frame ones; the method was immunoSEQ multiplex PCR. This sample has 1,500,000 or so clones, with around 98.5% found just once. Sequencing was performed on naive CD4+ T cells sorted from blood. The source of these receptors is a man under 40 in good health. Both conserved end residues are part of each CDR3. A D gene is named only where the DNA matches it firmly. The size field is filled for only some rows; it gives once, few, many or a size class.

NA	TRBV15	TRBJ2-1	NA	TGTGCCACCAGCAGCGTTAGCGGGACAGTCCCCAGCAATGAGCAGTTCTTC	CATSSVSGTVPSNEQFF
TRBD2	TRBV7-2	TRBJ2-5	NA	TGTGCCAGCAGCTCTCAGACTAGCGGGAGGGCCGTGAAAGAGACCCAGTACTTC	CASSSQTSGRAVKETQYF
NA	TRBV5-5	TRBJ2-3	NA	TGTGCCAGCAGCTTGACAGGGAGCACAGATACGCAGTATTTT	CASSLTGSTDTQYF
NA	TRBV7-3	TRBJ2-1	NA	TGTGCCAGCAGCTTAATCTCGGCAGACAATGAGCAGTTCTTC	CASSLISADNEQFF
NA	TRBV2	TRBJ1-5	NA	TGTGCCAGCGCACTGAGTGGGGCGGATCAGCCCCAGCATTTT	CASALSGADQPQHF
NA	TRBV5-6	TRBJ1-1	NA	TGTGCCAGCAGCTTGGCGTGGGGAAGGGGGAACACTGAAGCTTTCTTT	CASSLAWGRGNTEAFF
NA	TRBV6-5	TRBJ2-1	NA	TGTGCCAGCAGTAATCTAGTGGGTGAGCAGTTCTTC	CASSNLVGEQFF
NA	TRBV19	TRBJ2-4	NA	TGTGCCAGTAGTTTAGGCCTCTCGGCCAAAAACATTCAGTACTTC	CASSLGLSAKNIQYF
NA	TRBV5-8	TRBJ2-1	once	TGTGCCAGCTACGATCAGGGGGGTCTCTACAATGAGCAGTTCTTC	CASYDQGGLYNEQFF
NA	TRBV7-9	TRBJ1-4	NA	TGTGCCAGCAGCTTTTCCAGGGCCCTGGAAAAACTGTTTTTT	CASSFSRALEKLFF
TRBD2	TRBV29-1	TRBJ2-2	NA	TGCAGCGGCAGACTAGCGGCCTTCACGGCCGGGGAGCTGTTTTTT	CSGRLAAFTAGELFF
NA	TRBV5-1	TRBJ2-7	once	TGCGCCAGCAGCTTGGGAGGGGTTAGTTTTGTGTACGAGCAGTACTTC	CASSLGGVSFVYEQYF
TRBD2	TRBV9	TRBJ2-1	NA	TGTGCCAGCAGCGTTGGAAGCGGGACTGCGTACAATGAGCAGTTCTTC	CASSVGSGTAYNEQFF
NA	TRBV6-5	TRBJ2-7	NA	TGTGCCAGCAGTCCCCGCGGAGGGGAGCAGTACTTC	CASSPRGGEQYF
NA	TRBV7-9	TRBJ2-2	NA	TGTGCCAGCAGCTTAGTGGCGGCAATATACACCGGGGAGCTGTTTTTT	CASSLVAAIYTGELFF
NA	TRBV9	TRBJ1-2	NA	TGTGCCAGCAGCAGGGACTACCGGGACCTCTATGGCTACACCTTC	CASSRDYRDLYGYTF
NA	TRBV5-1	TRBJ2-2	NA	TGCGCCAGCAGCTTGGCCCGGGGCGGGGAGCTGTTTTTT	CASSLARGGELFF
TRBD1	TRBV27	TRBJ1-1	NA	TGTGCCAGCAGTCCAAGGGGGCTACTGAACACTGAAGCTTTCTTT	CASSPRGLLNTEAFF
NA	TRBV6-6	TRBJ2-1	NA	TGTGCCAGCGGAGCTATACGGGATGAGCAGTTCTTC	CASGAIRDEQFF
NA	TRBV28	TRBJ1-5	NA	TGTGCCAGCAGTCCACCACGTCAGCCCCAGCATTTT	CASSPPRQPQHF
TRBD2	TRBV19	TRBJ2-3	NA	TGTGCCAGTAGTCCCCTCTGGATAGCGGGAGTCTCAGATACGCAGTATTTT	CASSPLWIAGVSDTQYF
NA	TRBV6-6	TRBJ1-5	NA	TGTGCCAGCAGTACCGGACAGCCCAATCGGCCCCAGCATTTT	CASSTGQPNRPQHF
NA	TRBV19	TRBJ1-2	NA	TGTGCCAGTAGTGCCGACAGAGTCCTCTATGGCTACACCTTC	CASSADRVLYGYTF
TRBD2	TRBV5-1	TRBJ2-1	NA	TGCGCCAGCAGCCAGCGGGAGAGTTTCAATGAGCAGTTCTTC	CASSQRESFNEQFF
NA	TRBV5-4	TRBJ2-3	NA	TGTGCCAGCAGCTTGTCCTGGGCAGGGACGAATACGCAGTATTTT	CASSLSWAGTNTQYF
NA	TRBV29-1	TRBJ2-1	NA	TGCAGCACCAGGACATACTACAATGAGCAGTTCTTC	CSTRTYYNEQFF
TRBD2	TRBV29-1	TRBJ2-1	NA	TGCAGCGTTGGTGGCGGGAGACACTACAATGAGCAGTTCTTC	CSVGGGRHYNEQFF
NA	TRBV5-1	TRBJ1-1	NA	TGCGCCAGCAGCCTCCTGGGGGGGATGAACACTGAAGCTTTCTTT	CASSLLGGMNTEAFF
NA	TRBV5-4	TRBJ2-1	NA	TGTGCCAGCAGCCCCCCGGAGGTCGCCAATGAGCAGTTCTTC	CASSPPEVANEQFF
TRBD2	TRBV19	TRBJ2-2	NA	TGTGCCAGTAACGCTAGCGGGAGGAGGGAGCTGTTTTTT	CASNASGRRELFF
NA	TRBV6-6	TRBJ2-7	NA	TGTGCCAGCAGTTACGGGCAGGGGGGGTCCTACGAGCAGTACTTC	CASSYGQGGSYEQYF
NA	TRBV15	TRBJ2-4	once	TGTGCCACCAGCAGCCGAGGGTCCATTCAGTACTTC	CATSSRGSIQYF
NA	TRBV6-9	TRBJ2-1	NA	TGTGCCAGCAGTTATTCAGGCCCTACAGACTACAATGAGCAGTTCTTC	CASSYSGPTDYNEQFF
NA	TRBV6-1	TRBJ1-2	NA	TGTGCCAGCAGTGAAGCTCGGGGTCTCTATGGCTACACCTTC	CASSEARGLYGYTF
TRBD1	TRBV2	TRBJ1-4	NA	TGTGCCAGCAGTGACCTGGGACAGCTTATTAATGAAAAACTGTTTTTT	CASSDLGQLINEKLFF
NA	TRBV4-3	TRBJ2-2	NA	TGCGCCAGCACCGTTTTTACGAACACCGGGGAGCTGTTTTTT	CASTVFTNTGELFF
TRBD2	TRBV5-1	TRBJ2-2	NA	TGCGCCAGCAGCTTGGAGGTCGGTAGCGGGAGCCACGGCACCGGGGAGCTGTTTTTT	CASSLEVGSGSHGTGELFF
TRBD1	TRBV18	TRBJ2-1	NA	TGTGCCAGCTCAGGACAGGTTCCTTTCTCCTACAATGAGCAGTTCTTC	CASSGQVPFSYNEQFF
NA	TRBV7-9	TRBJ2-1	NA	TGTGCCAGCAGCTTAAGGGGGGGACCGCGCCTGGGGTATGAGCAGTTCTTC	CASSLRGGPRLGYEQFF
NA	TRBV18	TRBJ1-1	NA	TGTGCCAGCTCACCAACAGGGAGGGCCACTGAAGCTTTCTTT	CASSPTGRATEAFF
NA	TRBV11-3	TRBJ2-2	NA	TGTGCCAGCAGCTTCAGTGCCGGGGAGCTGTTTTTT	CASSFSAGELFF
NA	TRBV28	TRBJ2-7	NA	TGTGCCAGCAGGCCTCGCGTAGGTCAGTTTCACGAGCAGTACTTC	CASRPRVGQFHEQYF
TRBD1	TRBV10-3	TRBJ2-7	NA	TGTGCCACTTGGGACAGTCCCTACGAGCAGTACTTC	CATWDSPYEQYF
NA	TRBV9	TRBJ2-2	NA	TGTGCCAGCAGGCCTTTTAGCGGGAACACCGGGGAGCTGTTTTTT	CASRPFSGNTGELFF
NA	TRBV5-4	TRBJ2-2	NA	TGTGCCAGCAGCTTGTTAAACGGTGCGAACACCGGGGAGCTGTTTTTT	CASSLLNGANTGELFF
NA	TRBV5-1	TRBJ2-7	NA	TGCGCCAGCAGCTTGGTTTTTCGAGACGGGTACGAGCAGTACTTC	CASSLVFRDGYEQYF
NA	TRBV10-2	TRBJ2-1	NA	TGCGCCAGCAGTGAGTCCCCCCAGGTTGGCGACAATGAGCAGTTCTTC	CASSESPQVGDNEQFF
TRBD2	TRBV30	TRBJ2-3	NA	TGTGCCTGGAGTGTACTAGCGGGAGGTTGGGATACGCAGTATTTT	CAWSVLAGGWDTQYF
NA	TRBV2	TRBJ2-5	NA	TGTGCCAGCAGTGTTGGCCGGTACCAAGAGACCCAGTACTTC	CASSVGRYQETQYF
NA	TRBV6-5	TRBJ2-1	NA	TGTGCCACCATCTCTGGGGGAGTAAATGAGCAGTTCTTC	CATISGGVNEQFF
NA	TRBV7-2	TRBJ1-5	NA	TGTGCCAGCAGCAAGGGACTGAACAATCAGCCCCAGCATTTT	CASSKGLNNQPQHF
NA	TRBV15	TRBJ2-1	NA	TGTGCCACCAGCAGAGATATGGGGACTCATAAGATCGATGAGCAGTTCTTC	CATSRDMGTHKIDEQFF
NA	TRBV19	TRBJ1-2	NA	TGTGCCAGTAGTATAGATCCAGGGATCTATGGCTACACCTTC	CASSIDPGIYGYTF
TRBD2	TRBV10-3	TRBJ2-3	NA	TGTGCCATCAGTGAGGGGACTAGCGGGAGGGTAGATACGCAGTATTTT	CAISEGTSGRVDTQYF
NA	TRBV2	TRBJ1-1	once	TGTGCCAGCAGACAGGGATTGAGCACTGAAGCTTTCTTT	CASRQGLSTEAFF